Sequencing of this T cell receptor (beta chain) was carried out in a study of T cell responses to AZD1222 COVID-19 vaccine. From germline, CDR1 is SGHAT and CDR2 FQNNGV. CDR3 length: 12 residues. Findings of the study overall: Clonal diversity was possibly underestimated, and white British individuals and females predominated among donors. Spike-specific TCR breadth and depth went up after people got two AZD1222 doses.

Turning to this clone: What it recognizes is unknown.

Assay used: immunoSEQ multiplex PCR; TCRdb lists only in-frame clones, some missing. The top ten hold 7.5% of the sample, which has approximately 120,000 clones, over 80% seen once. The source was peripheral blood, collected on day 0 of AZD1222 vaccination. This chain joins TRBV11-2 and TRBJ2-2; possible D gene TRBD2, 5 bases. This TCR was sampled from an adult in good health. DNA of the CDR3: TGTTGTTCGGGGTGGAACACCGGGGAGCTGTTTTTT. Translated, it gives CCSGWNTGELFF.